This is a list of T cell receptor beta chains from one sample in a study of cytomegalovirus exposure and HLA in healthy donors. Sequencing used immunoSEQ multiplex PCR; TCRdb keeps in-frame clones, though not all of them. In the table there are more than 130,000 clones, about 70% of which are singletons. The sample consisted of PBMCs. The receptors derive from a man younger than 35 in good health and CMV-seronegative. The CDR3 runs from the conserved cysteine through the conserved F or W. D genes are given only for firm matches. Size values are once, few and many counts, or a class for expanded clones, and some rows have none.

v_gene	j_gene	abundance	d_gene	CDR3aa	CDR3nt
TRBV21-1	TRBJ2-2	NA	NA	CASIPGLAEACDTGELFF	TGTGCCAGCATCCCGGGACTAGCGGAGGCGTGCGACACCGGGGAGCTGTTTTTT
TRBV27	TRBJ2-1	NA	NA	CASSIGGPNEQFF	TGTGCCAGCAGTATAGGAGGCCCCAATGAGCAGTTCTTC
TRBV18	TRBJ1-1	NA	NA	CASSPRGTGKNTEAFF	TGTGCCAGCTCACCAAGGGGGACCGGGAAGAACACTGAAGCTTTCTTT
TRBV7-3	TRBJ2-1	NA	TRBD2	CASSPQAGTSYNEQFF	TGTGCCAGCAGCCCCCAAGCGGGGACGTCCTACAATGAGCAGTTCTTC
TRBV7-3	TRBJ2-3	NA	TRBD1	CASSLTAGTGSDTQYF	TGTGCCAGCAGCTTAACCGCGGGGACAGGGTCAGATACGCAGTATTTT
TRBV9	TRBJ1-5	NA	TRBD1	CASSVGASQGGNQPQHF	TGTGCCAGCAGCGTAGGCGCCTCCCAGGGGGGCAATCAGCCCCAGCATTTT
TRBV5-1	TRBJ1-4	NA	NA	CASSLSQVPEKLFF	TGCGCCAGCAGCTTGTCGCAGGTTCCTGAAAAACTGTTTTTT
TRBV14	TRBJ2-5	few	NA	CASSQGFVAEETQYF	TGTGCCAGCAGCCAAGGGTTCGTGGCCGAAGAGACCCAGTACTTC
TRBV5-1	TRBJ2-2	NA	NA	CASGGRMGTGELFF	TGCGCCAGCGGAGGGAGGATGGGCACCGGGGAGCTGTTTTTT
TRBV6-4	TRBJ1-1	NA	TRBD1	CASRGQGDTEAFF	TGTGCCAGCAGGGGGCAGGGGGACACTGAAGCTTTCTTT
TRBV7-6	TRBJ2-1	NA	NA	CASSLTTDPYNEQFF	TGTGCCAGCAGCTTAACAACAGACCCATACAATGAGCAGTTCTTC
TRBV7-6	TRBJ2-5	NA	NA	CASSTPGFQETQYF	TGTGCCAGCAGCACTCCAGGGTTCCAAGAGACCCAGTACTTC
TRBV5-1	TRBJ1-6	NA	TRBD1	CASSTGTGDSPLHF	TGCGCCAGCAGCACCGGGACAGGGGATTCACCCCTCCACTTT
TRBV5-5	TRBJ1-2	NA	NA	CASSFDPGGNYGYTF	TGTGCCAGCAGCTTCGACCCTGGGGGCAACTATGGCTACACCTTC
TRBV7-9	TRBJ2-3	NA	TRBD2	CASSATTSGRLTDTQYF	TGTGCCAGCAGCGCGACGACTAGCGGGAGGTTGACAGATACGCAGTATTTT
TRBV7-3	TRBJ1-6	NA	TRBD1	CASSPPRGQEASPLHF	TGTGCCAGCAGCCCCCCAAGGGGGCAGGAGGCGTCACCCCTCCACTTT
TRBV25-1	TRBJ2-1	NA	NA	CASTDWERGNEQFF	TGTGCCAGCACTGATTGGGAAAGGGGGAATGAGCAGTTCTTC